This T cell receptor beta chain was documented in a study of T-cell reconstitution after alpha-beta-depleted transplantation in children. Germline assignment: CDR1 DFQATT and CDR2 SNEGSKA (reference sequence). Trimming took 7 bases from V and 2 from J, leaving 25 bases between them. The CDR3 is 17 residues long. A TCRbeta library incorporating unique molecular identifiers was prepared. TCRdb fed the PCR reads into MiXCR, producing one record per CDR3 protein. The data hold around 380,000 distinct CDR3 sequences, with approximately 10% observed a single time. The specimen comprised PBMCs from the stem cell graft donor, sampled from the stem cell graft. The V gene is TRBV20-1, the J gene TRBJ2-3, with D possibly being TRBD1 (7 bases). The sequence was obtained from a human donor who donated a stem cell graft to a child with acute myeloid leukemia. The CDR3 loop is CSGWGRGDQGYTDTQYF. CDR3 in DNA: TGCAGTGGATGGGGCAGGGGGGACCAAGGTTACACAGATACGCAGTATTTT.